The TCR beta chain under discussion was sequenced for a study of blood T cell repertoires in COVID-19. Using immunoSEQ multiplex PCR, the repertoire was profiled, and TCRdb retains in-frame clones only, with some absent. The sample holds roughly 200,000 clones; roughly 80% are singletons and the top ten take approximately 6.9%. Germline V gene data show CDR1 as GTSNPN and CDR2 as SVGIG (reference sequence). V was trimmed by 0 bases and J by 5 bases, leaving 11 bases between them. The CDR3 is 14 residues long. Sequencing was performed on peripheral blood. This chain uses TRBV30 with TRBJ1-5, with D perhaps matching TRBD1 (5 bases). The receptor's source is a man in his 60s with acute or convalescent COVID-19. CDR3 in DNA: TGTGCCTGGAGTGTGTTGGGGGGAGATCAGCCCCAGCATTTT. Translating it yields CAWSVLGGDQPQHF.